A selection of T cell receptor beta chains follows, all from one sample in a study of Graves' ophthalmopathy and Graves' hyperthyroidism. Each CDR3 protein is one row after TCRdb ran MiXCR on the multiplex PCR reads. The table shows around 590,000 distinct CDR3 sequences, with 35% to 40% occurring only once. Sequencing was done on a sample of peripheral blood or thyroid tissue (not recorded which). These TCRs come from an adult man with Graves' hyperthyroidism. Both conserved end residues are part of each CDR3. Fields, in order: D gene, clone size, V gene, J gene, CDR3 DNA, CDR3 protein. D genes are given only for firm matches. Rows give clone size only sometimes, using once, few, many, or a class for an expanded clone.

D gene: NA; clone size: many; V gene: TRBV2; J gene: TRBJ2-5; CDR3 DNA: TGTGCCAGTTTTTCCCCAGGAAGCCCGTACCAAGAGACCCAGTACTTC; CDR3 protein: CASFSPGSPYQETQYF
D gene: TRBD1; clone size: NA; V gene: TRBV7-9; J gene: TRBJ1-2; CDR3 DNA: TGTGCCAGCAGCCCGCGAAGAACAGGGGACTATGGCTACACCTTC; CDR3 protein: CASSPRRTGDYGYTF
D gene: NA; clone size: NA; V gene: TRBV29-1; J gene: TRBJ2-1; CDR3 DNA: TGCAGCGTTGGAACTAATGCCATCAATGAGCAGTTCTTC; CDR3 protein: CSVGTNAINEQFF
D gene: TRBD1; clone size: many; V gene: TRBV19; J gene: TRBJ2-7; CDR3 DNA: TGTGCCAGTAGTATCCTCCCCGCCTCCGGGACAGGGTGGTACGAGCAGTACTTC; CDR3 protein: CASSILPASGTGWYEQYF
D gene: TRBD1; clone size: NA; V gene: TRBV3-1; J gene: TRBJ1-2; CDR3 DNA: TGTGCCAGCAGCCAAAGGGGGCAGGGATCCTATGGCTACACCTTC; CDR3 protein: CASSQRGQGSYGYTF
D gene: TRBD1; clone size: many; V gene: TRBV6-5; J gene: TRBJ2-5; CDR3 DNA: TGTGCCAGCAGCGGACAGGGCCTAGTGGGACAGACCCAGTACTTC; CDR3 protein: CASSGQGLVGQTQYF
D gene: TRBD1; clone size: once; V gene: TRBV19; J gene: TRBJ1-2; CDR3 DNA: TGTGCCAGTAGTATGACAGGGTCCAACTATGGCTACACCTTC; CDR3 protein: CASSMTGSNYGYTF
D gene: TRBD2; clone size: few; V gene: TRBV20-1; J gene: TRBJ2-7; CDR3 DNA: TGCAGTGCCGTCGGGACTAGCGGGAGTCTGGACGAGCAGTACTTC; CDR3 protein: CSAVGTSGSLDEQYF
D gene: TRBD1; clone size: once; V gene: TRBV10-3; J gene: TRBJ1-2; CDR3 DNA: TGTGCCATCAGCATGAACAGGGGGCTTAGCTGTGGCTACACCTTC; CDR3 protein: CAISMNRGLSCGYTF
D gene: NA; clone size: NA; V gene: TRBV28; J gene: TRBJ1-4; CDR3 DNA: TGTGCCAGCAGGCCCGGGAACGCCAATGAAAAACTGTTTTTT; CDR3 protein: CASRPGNANEKLFF
D gene: NA; clone size: many; V gene: TRBV7-9; J gene: TRBJ1-5; CDR3 DNA: TGTGCCAGCACCTTCGACCGGGACCTAAAGATGGATAGCAATCAGCCCCAGCATTTT; CDR3 protein: CASTFDRDLKMDSNQPQHF
D gene: TRBD2; clone size: many; V gene: TRBV12-3/TRBV12-4; J gene: TRBJ2-5; CDR3 DNA: TGTGCCAGCAGAAGACTAGCGGGAGGAGTGGAGACCCAGTACTTC; CDR3 protein: CASRRLAGGVETQYF
D gene: NA; clone size: once; V gene: TRBV29-1; J gene: TRBJ1-2; CDR3 DNA: TGCAGCGGACGACAGGCATCTGGCTACACCTTC; CDR3 protein: CSGRQASGYTF
D gene: TRBD1; clone size: NA; V gene: TRBV2; J gene: TRBJ1-6; CDR3 DNA: TGTGCCAGCCGACCTCGTGGGACAGGGAGTTCACCCCTCCACTTT; CDR3 protein: CASRPRGTGSSPLHF
D gene: NA; clone size: NA; V gene: TRBV7-2; J gene: TRBJ1-6; CDR3 DNA: TGTGCCAGCCGGGCCAGGGGCGAATCTTGGGGTTCACCCCTCCACTTT; CDR3 protein: CASRARGESWGSPLHF
D gene: TRBD1; clone size: many; V gene: TRBV7-6; J gene: TRBJ1-4; CDR3 DNA: TGTGCCAGCAGCTCGACAGGGGATGGGGAAAAACTGTTTTTT; CDR3 protein: CASSSTGDGEKLFF
D gene: NA; clone size: many; V gene: TRBV20-1; J gene: TRBJ2-7; CDR3 DNA: TGCAGTGCTAGGGGACAATACGAGCAGTACTTC; CDR3 protein: CSARGQYEQYF
D gene: NA; clone size: NA; V gene: TRBV9; J gene: TRBJ2-3; CDR3 DNA: TGTGCCAGCAGCGTAGAGATCTATAACACAGATACGCAGTATTTT; CDR3 protein: CASSVEIYNTDTQYF
D gene: NA; clone size: NA; V gene: TRBV5-1; J gene: TRBJ1-5; CDR3 DNA: TGCGCCAGCAGCTTGGCCTTCGCACAGGAAGAGACCCAGCATTTT; CDR3 protein: CASSLAFAQEETQHF
D gene: NA; clone size: few; V gene: TRBV12-3/TRBV12-4; J gene: TRBJ2-7; CDR3 DNA: TGTGCCAGCAGTTTTAAGGGAGGGGGCCCCGTGGAGCAGTACTTC; CDR3 protein: CASSFKGGGPVEQYF
D gene: TRBD1; clone size: many; V gene: TRBV7-2; J gene: TRBJ1-1; CDR3 DNA: TGTGCCAGCAGCCCGACAGGGGCAGGCACTGAAGCTTTCTTT; CDR3 protein: CASSPTGAGTEAFF
D gene: NA; clone size: few; V gene: TRBV24-1; J gene: TRBJ2-3; CDR3 DNA: TGTGCCACCAGCCGGGAGCATACCACAGATACGCAGTATTTT; CDR3 protein: CATSREHTTDTQYF
D gene: NA; clone size: NA; V gene: TRBV7-2; J gene: TRBJ2-2; CDR3 DNA: TGTGCCAGCAGCTTAGAAGGGGCAGGGCCGAACACCGGGGAGCTGTTTTTT; CDR3 protein: CASSLEGAGPNTGELFF
D gene: NA; clone size: many; V gene: TRBV29-1; J gene: TRBJ2-7; CDR3 DNA: TGCAGCGTTAAGGAGGTCTACGAGCAGTACTTC; CDR3 protein: CSVKEVYEQYF
D gene: TRBD1; clone size: few; V gene: TRBV6-5; J gene: TRBJ1-4; CDR3 DNA: TGTGCCAGCAGTGAAGTAGGGACAGGAGCAGAAAAACTGTTTTTT; CDR3 protein: CASSEVGTGAEKLFF
D gene: NA; clone size: many; V gene: TRBV29-1; J gene: TRBJ1-3; CDR3 DNA: TGCAGCGTTGAAGAGGGTCGGACTGGAAACACCATATATTTT; CDR3 protein: CSVEEGRTGNTIYF
D gene: NA; clone size: many; V gene: TRBV6-1; J gene: TRBJ2-7; CDR3 DNA: TGTGCCAGCAGTACGCACGGGACAAGCTACGAGCAGTACTTC; CDR3 protein: CASSTHGTSYEQYF
D gene: NA; clone size: many; V gene: TRBV10-3; J gene: TRBJ1-2; CDR3 DNA: TGTGCCATCAGTGAAGCCGGGCCCTACTATGGCTACACCTTC; CDR3 protein: CAISEAGPYYGYTF
D gene: TRBD1; clone size: many; V gene: TRBV19; J gene: TRBJ1-5; CDR3 DNA: TGTGCCAGGACAGGGGGGTGGAATCAGCCCCAGCATTTT; CDR3 protein: CARTGGWNQPQHF
D gene: TRBD1; clone size: many; V gene: TRBV10-2; J gene: TRBJ2-7; CDR3 DNA: TGCGCCAGCAGGAGTGGACAGGGCAACCACGAGCAGTACTTC; CDR3 protein: CASRSGQGNHEQYF
D gene: NA; clone size: NA; V gene: TRBV10-2; J gene: TRBJ2-5; CDR3 DNA: TGCGCCAGCAGTGTCTTGTTGGGGGGCAGTGAGACCCAGTACTTC; CDR3 protein: CASSVLLGGSETQYF
D gene: NA; clone size: NA; V gene: TRBV7-9; J gene: TRBJ2-2; CDR3 DNA: TGTGCCAGCAGCTGGGGGTTGGGGCTAAACACCGGGGAGCTGTTTTTT; CDR3 protein: CASSWGLGLNTGELFF
D gene: NA; clone size: NA; V gene: TRBV20-1; J gene: TRBJ2-6; CDR3 DNA: TGCAGTGCTAGAGAGGGGAGATGGCGGGGGGCCAACGTCCTGACTTTC; CDR3 protein: CSAREGRWRGANVLTF
D gene: NA; clone size: many; V gene: TRBV6-1; J gene: TRBJ1-5; CDR3 DNA: TGTGCCAGCAGTGACCGCCCGAATCAGCCCCAGCATTTT; CDR3 protein: CASSDRPNQPQHF
D gene: TRBD1; clone size: NA; V gene: TRBV7-8; J gene: TRBJ2-5; CDR3 DNA: TGTGCCAGCAGCCAAGTGACAGGGGCCGGCGAGACCCAGTGCTTC; CDR3 protein: CASSQVTGAGETQCF
D gene: TRBD1; clone size: NA; V gene: TRBV7-8; J gene: TRBJ1-4; CDR3 DNA: TGTGCCAGCAGCCTAACTGAGGACAGGGGGCAAAAACTGTTTTTT; CDR3 protein: CASSLTEDRGQKLFF
D gene: TRBD2; clone size: NA; V gene: TRBV29-1; J gene: TRBJ2-7; CDR3 DNA: TGCAGCGAGATTTCGGAGCGGGAGGGCCACTATGAGCAGTACTTC; CDR3 protein: CSEISEREGHYEQYF
D gene: NA; clone size: few; V gene: TRBV7-8; J gene: TRBJ1-6; CDR3 DNA: TGTGCCAGCAGTTATTCATCCGGGACCTATAATTCACCCCTCCACTTT; CDR3 protein: CASSYSSGTYNSPLHF
D gene: TRBD1; clone size: NA; V gene: TRBV7-2; J gene: TRBJ2-7; CDR3 DNA: TGTGCCAGCAGCTTAGGAGGGACAGACTACTACGAGCAGTACTTC; CDR3 protein: CASSLGGTDYYEQYF
D gene: NA; clone size: NA; V gene: TRBV27; J gene: TRBJ1-1; CDR3 DNA: TGTGCCAGCAGTTCTCGGACGGAAGGGAACACTGAAGCTTTCTTT; CDR3 protein: CASSSRTEGNTEAFF
D gene: NA; clone size: many; V gene: TRBV9; J gene: TRBJ1-3; CDR3 DNA: TGTGCCAGCAGCGTAGCTCAGGGTGCTGGAAACACCATATATTTT; CDR3 protein: CASSVAQGAGNTIYF
D gene: TRBD1; clone size: few; V gene: TRBV6-6; J gene: TRBJ2-7; CDR3 DNA: TGTGCCAGCACCTCGGGACAGGCCTACGAGCAGTACTTC; CDR3 protein: CASTSGQAYEQYF
D gene: NA; clone size: NA; V gene: TRBV12-3/TRBV12-4; J gene: TRBJ1-1; CDR3 DNA: TGTGCCAGCAGTTTTCTGGGACTCATGAACACTGAAGCTTTCTTT; CDR3 protein: CASSFLGLMNTEAFF
D gene: TRBD1; clone size: NA; V gene: TRBV6-1; J gene: TRBJ1-1; CDR3 DNA: TGTGCCAGCAGTGAAGGGACAGGGGGCCGAGCTTTCTTT; CDR3 protein: CASSEGTGGRAFF
D gene: NA; clone size: many; V gene: TRBV5-8; J gene: TRBJ1-1; CDR3 DNA: TGTGCCAGCAGCTTCGCAGGTCGGGGAGGCACTGAAGCTTTCTTT; CDR3 protein: CASSFAGRGGTEAFF
D gene: TRBD1; clone size: NA; V gene: TRBV12-3/TRBV12-4; J gene: TRBJ2-2; CDR3 DNA: TGTGCCAGCAGTTTAGCCGGGACAGGGCTGAACACCGGGGAGCTGTTTTTT; CDR3 protein: CASSLAGTGLNTGELFF
D gene: NA; clone size: many; V gene: TRBV19; J gene: TRBJ1-4; CDR3 DNA: TGTGCCAGTAGTATTTGGTCGACTAATGAAAAACTGTTTTTT; CDR3 protein: CASSIWSTNEKLFF
D gene: NA; clone size: NA; V gene: TRBV20-1; J gene: TRBJ1-5; CDR3 DNA: TGCAGTGCTAGACCCTCCCCGGGACAAATCAATCAGCCCCAGCATTTT; CDR3 protein: CSARPSPGQINQPQHF